A single sample is the source of the 21 T cell receptor beta chains below, sequenced in a study of blood T cell repertoires in COVID-19. Data came from immunoSEQ multiplex PCR; TCRdb stores just in-frame clones and leaves some out. The data contain some 130,000 clones, 90% of them singletons. Sequenced sample: peripheral blood. The source is a man aged 45-65 years with active COVID-19.

The chain carries TRBV4-1 and TRBJ2-7; TRBD2 might be the D (5 bases). CDR3 length equals 11 residues. Trimming cost V 6 bases and J 5 bases, with 8 bases left between them. Germline loops: CDR1 MGHRA, CDR2 YSYEKL. The DNA of the CDR3 is TGCGCCAGCAGGGCCGGGGACGAGCAGTACTTC. This encodes CASRAGDEQYF.

This clone was detected once. The rearrangement uses TRBV18 and TRBJ1-1; 7 bases are a match to TRBD1. Germline lookup yields CDR1 KGHSH and CDR2 LQKENI. This CDR3 spans 15 amino acids. V shed 0 bases, J shed 5 bases, and the junction held 6 bases outside the gene matches. CDR3 in DNA: TGTGCCAGCTCACCACCGTCAGGGGGACGTACTGAAGCTTTCTTT. As protein: CASSPPSGGRTEAFF.

The rearrangement joins TRBV18 to TRBJ2-7; 7 nucleotides align to TRBD1. The CDR3 has 13 residues. Germline V lookup: CDR1 KGHSH, CDR2 LQKENI. With 6 bases clipped from V and 1 base from J, the junction kept 3 bases outside the gene matches. Written as DNA, the CDR3 is TGTGCCAGCTCGACAGGGCAGTCCTACGAGCAGTACGTC. Translated: CASSTGQSYEQYV.

CDR3 region: CASSSRESTDTQYF. The CDR3 nucleotides read TGTGCCAGCAGTTCCAGGGAAAGCACAGATACGCAGTATTTT. V and J are TRBV6-6 and TRBJ2-3, with D possibly TRBD1 on 5 matching bases. From germline, CDR1 is MNHNY and CDR2 SVGAGI (reference sequence). The CDR3 consists of 14 residues. Trimming cost V 4 bases and J 0 bases, with 8 bases left between them.

This chain links TRBV19 with TRBJ2-5; maybe TRBD2 (7 bases). Germline V gene lookup returns CDR1 LNHDA and CDR2 SQIVND (reference sequence). V was trimmed by 1 base and J by 2 bases, leaving 14 bases between them. There are 16 residues in the CDR3. The CDR3 DNA follows: TGTGCCAGTAGTATAGGAGGGCGGGGGCCTCAAGAGACCCAGTACTTC. Translated: CASSIGGRGPQETQYF.

The rearrangement joins TRBV3-1 (or the pseudogene TRBV3-2) to TRBJ1-2; D is undetermined. The CDR3 consists of 13 residues. CDR1 and CDR2 (germline): LGHDT, YNNKEL (reference sequence). The V end was cut by 0 bases, the J end by 5 bases, with 7 bases between. CDR3 in amino acids: CASSQDAPYGYTF. The CDR3 nucleotides are TGTGCCAGCAGCCAAGATGCGCCTTATGGCTACACCTTC.

The chain couples TRBV11-2 to TRBJ2-3; 7 nucleotides agree with TRBD2. The CDR3 runs 14 residues. Germline loops: CDR1 SGHAT, CDR2 FQNNGV. Trimming cost V 5 bases and J 9 bases; bases outside gene matches: 11. CDR3 in amino acids: CASSLRVMGGTQYF. In DNA form, the CDR3 reads TGTGCCAGCAGCCTGCGGGTAATGGGGGGGACGCAGTATTTT.

This sequence joins TRBV11-2 and TRBJ1-1; a weak D match, TRBD1 (5 bases). The CDR3 has 14 residues. V lost 3 bases and J lost 2, with 10 bases in between. The germline V gene has CDR1 SGHAT and CDR2 FQNNGV. DNA of the CDR3: TGTGCCAGCAGCTTTTCGGGGGACAACACTGAAGCTTTCTTT. It yields the protein CASSFSGDNTEAFF. Using reference TRBV11-2 and TRBJ1-1 for the parts outside the CDR3, the full variable domain is EAGVAQSPRYKIIEKRQSVAFWCNPISGHATLYWYQQILGQGPKLLIQFQNNGVVDDSQLPKDRFSAERLKGVDSTLKIQPAKLEDSAVYLCASSFSGDNTEAFFGQGTRLTVV.

The chain joins TRBV24-1 to TRBJ2-7; TRBD2 aligns across 8 bases. Germline V lookup: CDR1 KGHDR, CDR2 SFDVKD. This CDR3 spans 15 amino acids. J was trimmed by 2 bases and V by 3 bases; bases with no gene match: 5. The CDR3 reads CATSDTSGTPYEQYV. CDR3 in DNA: TGTGCCACCAGTGATACTAGCGGAACCCCCTACGAGCAGTACGTC.

This sequence joins TRBV18 and TRBJ1-2, with D perhaps TRBD1 (5 bases). The germline V gene has CDR1 KGHSH and CDR2 LQKENI. V dropped 4 bases and J dropped 0 bases, with 12 bases sitting between them. The CDR3 loop spans 15 amino acids. Here the CDR3 reads CASSRLQDPNYGYTF. The CDR3 region has the DNA TGTGCCAGCTCACGATTACAGGATCCTAACTATGGCTACACCTTC.

V usage is TRBV5-1 and J usage is TRBJ2-2; a weak D match, TRBD2 (6 bases). Trimming removed 0 bases at V and 5 bases at J, with 14 bases between. CDR1 is SGHRS, CDR2 YFSETQ, per germline. CDR3 length equals 16 residues. The CDR3 DNA is TGCGCCAGCAGCTTGGGAGTATCCGGGGGAACCGGGGAGCTGTTTTTT. It yields the protein CASSLGVSGGTGELFF.

The chain uses TRBV7-8 and TRBJ2-5; 7 positions match TRBD2. Germline V gives CDR1 SGHVS, CDR2 FQNEAQ. The CDR3 is 16 amino acids. The J segment lost 2 bases and the V segment lost 1 base, leaving 7 bases of the junction unmatched. In DNA, the CDR3 is TGTGCCAGCAGCTTAGGCCCCGGGGGGTTACAAGAGACCCAGTACTTC. Encoded protein: CASSLGPGGLQETQYF.

V is TRBV12-3 or TRBV12-4 and J is TRBJ2-3; D might be TRBD1 (5 bases). This CDR3 is 13 amino acids long. The V gene lost 2 bases and the J gene lost 6 bases, with 9 bases spanning the gap. As DNA, the CDR3 is TGTGCCAGCAGTTTACAGGGCCCGGATACGCAGTATTTT. This codes for CASSLQGPDTQYF.

This clone showed up just once. This chain links TRBV6-5 with TRBJ2-1; D is possibly TRBD2 (6 bases). There are 15 residues in the CDR3. Looked up from germline, CDR1 is MNHEY and CDR2 is SVGAGI. The V gene lost 0 bases and the J gene lost 7 bases, with 13 bases spanning the gap. The CDR3 reads CASSYSSGLGNEQFF. For the CDR3, the DNA is TGTGCCAGCAGTTACTCCTCGGGACTCGGGAATGAGCAGTTCTTC.

The rearrangement uses TRBV18 and TRBJ1-4, with D perhaps matching TRBD1 (5 bases). Germline V gene sequence: CDR1 KGHSH, CDR2 LQKENI. The CDR3 runs 15 residues. With 0 bases removed from V and 5 bases from J, the gap between germline ends came to 10 bases. The CDR3 reads CASSPPNRTNEKLFF. The DNA of the CDR3 is TGTGCCAGCTCACCACCTAACAGGACGAATGAAAAACTGTTTTTT.

This clone was counted only a few times. The chain couples TRBV5-6 to TRBJ1-6; D gene unclear. This CDR3 has 12 amino acids. Looked up from germline, CDR1 is SGHDT and CDR2 is YYEEEE. V gave up 4 bases and J gave up 9 bases, with 8 bases separating them. CDR3 protein: CASSPGSSPLHF. The CDR3 DNA sequence: TGTGCCAGCAGCCCGGGGAGTTCACCCCTCCACTTT.

The V gene is TRBV9, the J gene TRBJ1-1, with 10 bases that match TRBD1. This CDR3 has 14 amino acids. Germline V gene sequence: CDR1 SGDLS, CDR2 YYNGEE. V was pared by 4 bases and J by 7 bases, with 7 bases of the junction left unmatched. DNA for the CDR3: TGTGCCAGCAGCTTTGGACAGGGGGAATATGAAGCTTTCTTT. It translates to CASSFGQGEYEAFF.

The chain has TRBV7-9 and TRBJ2-1; D unclear. This CDR3 has 14 amino acids. Trimming shortened V by 0 bases and J by 9 bases, and 12 bases separated the two germline ends. CDR1 is SEHNR, CDR2 FQNEAQ, per germline (reference sequence). The CDR3 DNA follows: TGTGCCAGCAGCTTAGCGCCAGGTTCGCGTGAGCAGTTCTTC. It encodes CASSLAPGSREQFF.

This rearrangement joins TRBV5-6 to TRBJ2-5, with 10 bases lining up with TRBD1. V dropped 4 bases and J dropped 8; count of bases not matched to a gene: 5. Germline CDR1 is SGHDT and CDR2 is YYEEEE. This CDR3 is built from 13 residues. The CDR3, as DNA: TGTGCCAGCAGCCCGGGACAGGGGAGAACCCAGTACTTC. The encoded protein is CASSPGQGRTQYF.

This chain connects TRBV5-4 to TRBJ1-2; TRBD1 matches at 11 bases. The germline V gene has CDR1 SGHNT and CDR2 YYREEE (reference sequence). The CDR3 length is 14 residues. The junction had 7 bases not matched to a gene; V was cut back by 4 bases and J by 8 bases. CDR3 bases: TGTGCCAGCAGCAGGACAGGGGGCTTAGAAGGCTACACCTTC. Protein: CASSRTGGLEGYTF.

The DNA of the CDR3 is TGTGCCAGCAGCTCCCATCCATTGCAGGGAAGGGACTACACCAAAGAGACCCAGTACTTC. This gives the protein CASSSHPLQGRDYTKETQYF. This sequence joins TRBV5-4 and TRBJ2-5; 7 positions match TRBD2. Trimming cost V 3 bases and J 3 bases; bases outside gene matches: 23. Germline CDR1 and CDR2: SGHNT and YYREEE (reference sequence). The CDR3 spans 20 residues.